This TCR beta chain was sequenced during a study of beta chain features in type 1 diabetes. Whole-study findings and limits: PCR, the amplification step, might favor shorter templates, equally in patients and controls. Across patients, naive, central memory and Treg TCRB repertoires exhibited apparently greater similarity than was observed across healthy donors.

This CDR3 contains 12 residues. V shed 7 bases and J shed 6 bases, with 10 bases lying between them. The germline V gene has CDR1 SNHLY and CDR2 FYNNEI. This clone has a handful of counts. As yet, its antigen is unknown. The isolated RNA, all of it, was reverse transcribed, so expressed TCRB transcripts were what got sequenced. The repertoire was sequenced with immunoSEQ multiplex PCR; TCRdb's copy has only in-frame clones and lacks some. This sample has around 250,000 clones, with 25% to 30% found just once. The TCR was taken from a man younger than 40 in good health. Specimen: central memory CD4+ T cells from blood. This chain connects TRBV2 to TRBJ2-1; tentative D call: TRBD2 (6 bases). CDR3 amino acids: CASNGGFNEQFF. Written as DNA, the CDR3 is TGTGCCAGCAACGGAGGGTTCAATGAGCAGTTCTTC.